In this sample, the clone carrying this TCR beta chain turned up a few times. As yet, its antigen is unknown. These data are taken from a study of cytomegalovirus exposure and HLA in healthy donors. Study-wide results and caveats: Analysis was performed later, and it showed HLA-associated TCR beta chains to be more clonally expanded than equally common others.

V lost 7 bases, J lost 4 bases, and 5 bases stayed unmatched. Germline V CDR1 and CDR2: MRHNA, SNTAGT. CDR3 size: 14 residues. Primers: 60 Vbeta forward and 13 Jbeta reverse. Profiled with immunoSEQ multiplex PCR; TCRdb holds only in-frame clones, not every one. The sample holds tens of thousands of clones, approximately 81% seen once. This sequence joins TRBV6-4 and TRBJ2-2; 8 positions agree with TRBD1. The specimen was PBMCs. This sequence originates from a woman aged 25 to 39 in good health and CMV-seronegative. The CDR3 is CASNPGQGTGELFF. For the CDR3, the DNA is TGTGCCAGCAACCCTGGACAGGGCACCGGGGAGCTGTTTTTT.